The 11 T cell receptor beta chains presented below share a single source sample, sequenced in a study of T-cell memory formation after mild COVID-19. One entry per CDR3 protein, called by TCRdb with MiXCR from the 5' RACE reads. This sample has around 250,000 distinct CDR3 sequences, with roughly 15% found just once. Sequencing used PBMCs or a T cell subset sorted from them (not recorded which). The receptor set was obtained from a man between 18 and 35 years old who had mild COVID-19 (a few samples of this study predate the infection). Cell type and time point are not known.

There are a few counts of this clonotype. The J gene is TRBJ2-7, the V gene TRBV7-9; the D gene is possibly TRBD2 (5 bases). CDR3 length: 13 residues. The V end lost 4 bases, the J end lost 5 bases, and 12 bases lay between the germline ends. CDR1 SEHNR and CDR2 FQNEAQ come from the germline V gene (reference sequence). DNA for the CDR3: TGTGCCAGCAGCTCCAAGGCGGGCAACGAGCAGTACGTC. This translates into CASSSKAGNEQYV.

This clonotype was detected only a few times. The chain uses TRBV7-9 and TRBJ2-4; maybe TRBD1 (7 bases). CDR1 and CDR2 (germline): SEHNR, FQNEAQ (reference sequence). CDR3 length: 13 amino acids. V was clipped by 4 bases and J by 9 bases, with 13 bases between them. The CDR3: CASSSRDSSIQYF. Here the CDR3 DNA reads TGTGCCAGCAGCTCGCGGGACAGCAGCATTCAGTACTTC.

This clonotype was seen only a few times. The gene calls are TRBV7-9 and TRBJ2-7; D unresolved. The germline V gene encodes CDR1 SEHNR and CDR2 FQNEAQ (reference sequence). V lost 6 bases to trimming and J lost 0 bases, with 9 bases between them. This CDR3 region has 13 residues. In DNA form, the CDR3 reads TGTGCCAGCAGTGGTCCGATCTCCTACGAGCAGTACTTC. Protein: CASSGPISYEQYF.

This clonotype was found a few times. The chain joins TRBV20-1 to TRBJ1-6; D unresolved. Trimming removed 3 bases from V and 7 bases from J, with 7 bases in between. This CDR3 spans 12 amino acids. Germline values: CDR1 DFQATT, CDR2 SNEGSKA (reference sequence). The CDR3 bases are TGCAGTGCTAGGACGGGGAATTCACCCCTCCACTTT. Encoded protein: CSARTGNSPLHF.

Only one count was recorded for this clonotype. This sequence joins TRBV19 and TRBJ2-7; 9 nucleotides line up with TRBD2. Germline V gene sequence: CDR1 LNHDA, CDR2 SQIVND (reference sequence). The CDR3 is 15 residues long. The V gene end was trimmed by 6 bases and the J gene end by 0 bases; junction bases not matched to a gene: 6. The DNA for the CDR3 is TGTGCCAGTAGCCCCAGCGGGGGGTCCTCCTACGAGCAGTACTTC. It encodes CASSPSGGSSYEQYF.

This clonotype was seen a handful of times. V is TRBV25-1 and J is TRBJ2-2; maybe TRBD2 (7 bases). V was shortened by 5 bases and J by 5 bases, with 18 bases between the two germline ends. Germline V lookup: CDR1 MGHDK, CDR2 SYGVNS. This CDR3 has 16 amino acids. CDR3 in amino acids: CASSRNPGEGTGELFF. The CDR3 DNA follows: TGTGCCAGCAGTCGGAACCCAGGGGAGGGGACCGGGGAGCTGTTTTTT.

This clonotype was counted at least ten times. V and J are TRBV6-2 or TRBV6-3 and TRBJ2-3; 9 bases are shared with TRBD2. This CDR3 is built from 16 residues. Germline loops: CDR1 MNHEY, CDR2 SVGEGT. The V and J ends lost 5 bases and 4 bases, in that order; junction bases with no gene match: 10. CDR3 DNA sequence: TGTGCCAGCAGTCGACCCCCGGGCGGGGGGGCAGATACGCAGTATTTT. Translation gives CASSRPPGGGADTQYF.

Comment on this clonotype: A junction end diverges from the germline sequence, so it may reflect a read error. V is TRBV7-3 and J is TRBJ2-3; TRBD2 matches 8 bases. Germline lookup yields CDR1 SGHTA and CDR2 FQGTGA. This CDR3 is built from 16 residues. The CDR3 nucleotides are TGTGCCAGCGGCTTAGGAGCGGGGGCCGGCACAGATACGCAGTATTTT. Protein: CASGLGAGAGTDTQYF.

The chain recombines TRBV28 with TRBJ2-1, with 7 bases fitting TRBD2. V gave up 5 bases and J gave up 7 bases; unmatched junction bases: 8. Germline CDR1 is MDHEN and CDR2 is SYDVKM. This CDR3 contains 14 residues. CDR3 nucleotide sequence: TGTGCCAGCAGTCTCGGACTAGAAGTGAATGAGCAGTTCTTC. Translated, it gives CASSLGLEVNEQFF.

About this clonotype itself: A much larger clone lies one base from this, so it may be a read error. As DNA, the CDR3 is TGTGCCAGCAGCTTGGACAGGGGGCATGAGCAGCTCTTC. The encoded protein is CASSLDRGHEQLF. V is TRBV5-6 and J is TRBJ2-1, with 9 bases identical to TRBD1. The CDR3 loop spans 13 amino acids. The germline V gene encodes CDR1 SGHDT and CDR2 YYEEEE.

Ten or more counts support this clonotype. The gene calls are TRBV20-1 and TRBJ1-2; 9 bases fit TRBD1. CDR1 and CDR2 from the germline V gene are DFQATT and SNEGSKA (reference sequence). The CDR3 totals 12 residues. The ends lost 6 bases at V and 5 bases at J; junction bases unmatched: 4. The CDR3 spells CSAQTGGYGYTF. CDR3 DNA: TGCAGTGCCCAGACAGGGGGTTATGGCTACACCTTC.